This is a list of T cell receptor beta chains from one sample in a study of shared clonotypes between healthy human individuals. Only in-frame clones appear in the TCRdb table, and some are missing; sequencing was by immunoSEQ multiplex PCR. Of some 2,000,000 clones in the sample, less than 95% were seen once. Specimen: naive CD8+ T cells sorted from blood. These receptors were collected from a man aged 18 to 35 in good health. Each CDR3 is given with its conserved first and last residue. The D gene is left open where the match is weak. The size field is filled for only some rows; it gives once, few, many or a size class.

V gene: TRBV4-1; D gene: -; clone size: -; J gene: TRBJ1-4; CDR3 protein: CASSQQGSSMEKLFF
V gene: TRBV27; D gene: TRBD2; clone size: once; J gene: TRBJ2-3; CDR3 protein: CASSPTSGGTDTQYF
V gene: TRBV10-3; D gene: -; clone size: -; J gene: TRBJ2-1; CDR3 protein: CAISESTSRGGNEQFF
V gene: TRBV4-1; D gene: TRBD2; clone size: once; J gene: TRBJ2-5; CDR3 protein: CASSQGPASGAGTQYF
V gene: TRBV6-6; D gene: -; clone size: once; J gene: TRBJ2-1; CDR3 protein: CASSYSSQSSYNEQFF
V gene: TRBV5-4; D gene: TRBD2; clone size: -; J gene: TRBJ2-1; CDR3 protein: CASRIAGAPISSYNEQFF
V gene: TRBV28; D gene: TRBD1; clone size: -; J gene: TRBJ2-2; CDR3 protein: CASYTPGQGSGELFF
V gene: TRBV7-2; D gene: -; clone size: -; J gene: TRBJ1-1; CDR3 protein: CASSAYRAIQAFF
V gene: TRBV11-2; D gene: TRBD2; clone size: -; J gene: TRBJ2-1; CDR3 protein: CASTLTSGGYNEQFF
V gene: TRBV13; D gene: -; clone size: -; J gene: TRBJ2-3; CDR3 protein: CASSFPGAGADTQYF
V gene: TRBV5-1; D gene: -; clone size: -; J gene: TRBJ2-7; CDR3 protein: CASSLAAGYEQYF
V gene: TRBV15; D gene: TRBD2; clone size: -; J gene: TRBJ2-1; CDR3 protein: CATSRGRQGRANEQFF
V gene: TRBV4-3; D gene: -; clone size: -; J gene: TRBJ2-1; CDR3 protein: CASSQDRDRYEQFF
V gene: TRBV6-1; D gene: TRBD2; clone size: -; J gene: TRBJ2-7; CDR3 protein: CASRQGLAAAYEQYF
V gene: TRBV5-6; D gene: TRBD2; clone size: -; J gene: TRBJ2-7; CDR3 protein: CASSSGLAVTYEQYF
V gene: TRBV13; D gene: -; clone size: -; J gene: TRBJ1-1; CDR3 protein: CASSPSPGSGTEAFF
V gene: TRBV7-9; D gene: TRBD1; clone size: few; J gene: TRBJ1-6; CDR3 protein: CASSLTPGQGRSPLHF
V gene: TRBV19; D gene: -; clone size: -; J gene: TRBJ2-2; CDR3 protein: CASSWGGGELFF
V gene: TRBV29-1; D gene: -; clone size: -; J gene: TRBJ1-1; CDR3 protein: CSAVGENTEAFF
V gene: TRBV27; D gene: -; clone size: -; J gene: TRBJ2-4; CDR3 protein: CASSSLAVGGAAKNIQYF
V gene: TRBV4-1; D gene: -; clone size: -; J gene: TRBJ1-5; CDR3 protein: CASSQEQGNQPQHF
V gene: TRBV7-9; D gene: -; clone size: -; J gene: TRBJ1-1; CDR3 protein: CASSLGTSTEAFF
V gene: TRBV7-9; D gene: -; clone size: -; J gene: TRBJ2-2; CDR3 protein: CASSLSIGLATGELFF
V gene: TRBV28; D gene: -; clone size: -; J gene: TRBJ1-3; CDR3 protein: CASSFEGTGNTIYF
V gene: TRBV21-1; D gene: -; clone size: -; J gene: TRBJ2-2; CDR3 protein: CASSNQRGPGELFF
V gene: TRBV19; D gene: TRBD2; clone size: -; J gene: TRBJ2-2; CDR3 protein: CASSFPAGTTFSGELFF
V gene: TRBV28; D gene: -; clone size: -; J gene: TRBJ2-7; CDR3 protein: CASSLGYWDGSYEQYF
V gene: TRBV29-1; D gene: TRBD2; clone size: -; J gene: TRBJ2-5; CDR3 protein: CSVELGLPQYF
V gene: TRBV13; D gene: -; clone size: -; J gene: TRBJ2-1; CDR3 protein: CASSPVPQVLGAEQFF
V gene: TRBV7-9; D gene: TRBD2; clone size: -; J gene: TRBJ2-5; CDR3 protein: CASSPRWGGSTQYF
V gene: TRBV27; D gene: TRBD2; clone size: -; J gene: TRBJ2-7; CDR3 protein: CASSVTSGSYEQYF
V gene: TRBV5-4; D gene: TRBD1; clone size: -; J gene: TRBJ1-1; CDR3 protein: CASSYDRGTEAFF
V gene: TRBV13; D gene: -; clone size: few; J gene: TRBJ2-7; CDR3 protein: CASSLGEAYEQYF
V gene: TRBV6-5; D gene: TRBD2; clone size: -; J gene: TRBJ2-1; CDR3 protein: CASQGLGLENEQFF
V gene: TRBV5-1; D gene: TRBD1; clone size: once; J gene: TRBJ1-1; CDR3 protein: CASSLVGQGGPEAFF
V gene: TRBV28; D gene: -; clone size: -; J gene: TRBJ2-7; CDR3 protein: CASSLIGASYEQYF